A selection of T cell receptor beta chains follows, all from one sample in a study of neurological immune-mediated disorders. A single record per CDR3 protein comes from TCRdb applying MiXCR to the 5' RACE reads. The data contain roughly 75,000 distinct CDR3 sequences, roughly 13% of them singletons. The sample comprised PBMCs. The receptors derive from a female donor with HTLV-1-associated myelopathy (HAM/TSP). The CDR3 runs from the conserved cysteine through the conserved F or W. D genes are given only for firm matches. Clone size is stated in some rows and not others, as once, few, many or a class when expanded.

d_call,v_call,j_call,clone_size,cdr3_nt,cdr3_aa
TRBD2,TRBV5-4,TRBJ2-2,few,TGTGCCAGCAGCTCGGGGGGAGGAGTTCGCGGCACCGGGGAGCTGTTTTTT,CASSSGGGVRGTGELFF
.,TRBV6-4,TRBJ2-3,.,TGTGCCAGCAGTGAAGGAGCAGACGCAGATACGCAGTATTTT,CASSEGADADTQYF
.,TRBV28,TRBJ2-7,large,TGTGCCAGCAGTTTAGAACTGGGGACCTACGAGCAGTACTTC,CASSLELGTYEQYF
TRBD2,TRBV5-1,TRBJ2-2,many,TGCGCCAGCAGCTCGGGGGGGCCCTCCACCGGGGAGCTGTTTTTT,CASSSGGPSTGELFF
TRBD2,TRBV12-3/TRBV12-4,TRBJ2-1,few,TGTGCCAGCAGTTTTGGGCTAGCGGCGAATAAACCCTACAATGAGCAGTTCTTC,CASSFGLAANKPYNEQFF
.,TRBV9,TRBJ2-1,.,TGTGCCAGCAGCGTAGAGGATACCAGCTCCTACAATGAGCAGTTCTTC,CASSVEDTSSYNEQFF
.,TRBV7-8,TRBJ2-3,.,TGTGCCAGCAGGCAACCGGGACTAGGAGGGGGCAGCACAGATACGCAGTATTTT,CASRQPGLGGGSTDTQYF
.,TRBV28,TRBJ2-7,many,TGTGCCAGCACCTTAGGCGGCCCCTACGAGCAGTACTTC,CASTLGGPYEQYF
TRBD1,TRBV29-1,TRBJ2-7,.,TGCAGCGTTGCACAGGGGTGGGACGAGCAGTACTTC,CSVAQGWDEQYF
.,TRBV6-4,TRBJ1-5,many,TGTGCCAGCAGTGTACAGGATGGTCAGCCCCAGCATTTT,CASSVQDGQPQHF
TRBD2,TRBV5-1,TRBJ2-3,few,TGCGCCAGCAGCTTGGGACTAGCGGCCGCCGGTACGCAGTATTTT,CASSLGLAAAGTQYF
.,TRBV12-3/TRBV12-4,TRBJ1-5,.,TGTGCCAGCAGTTTGTCGCAGGGGAGGGATAGGCCCCAGCATTTT,CASSLSQGRDRPQHF
.,TRBV10-3,TRBJ1-3,.,TGTTCCATCACAGACACGAGCTCTGGAAACACCATATATTTT,CSITDTSSGNTIYF
.,TRBV20-1,TRBJ2-5,few,TGCAGTGCTAGTGAGGGCGGGGTCGCCCAAGAGACCCAGTACTTC,CSASEGGVAQETQYF
.,TRBV10-3,TRBJ1-5,many,TGTGCCATCAGTGAATTTCTAGGGGGGGCTCAGCCCCAGCATTTT,CAISEFLGGAQPQHF
TRBD1,TRBV10-3,TRBJ2-1,many,TGTGCCATCAGCCCTGTTGGACAGGGGGCGAATTACAATGAGCAGTTCTTC,CAISPVGQGANYNEQFF
.,TRBV15,TRBJ1-6,many,TGTGCTACCAGCAGAGATTATCAATCACCCCTCCACTTT,CATSRDYQSPLHF
.,TRBV15,TRBJ1-3,many,TGTGCCACCAGCAGAGGATCTGGAAACACCATATATTTT,CATSRGSGNTIYF
.,TRBV5-1,TRBJ1-5,many,TGCGCCAGCAGCCCGGGGCATAGCAATCAGCCCCAGCATTTT,CASSPGHSNQPQHF
TRBD2,TRBV20-1,TRBJ2-7,.,TGCAGTGCTAGAGGCGGGACTAGTGGCTCCTACGAGCAGTACTTC,CSARGGTSGSYEQYF
TRBD2,TRBV28,TRBJ2-3,many,TGTGCCAGCACTAGCGGGGGGACCACAGATACGCAGTATTTT,CASTSGGTTDTQYF
.,TRBV4-1,TRBJ2-7,many,TGCGCCAGCAGCCAAGATTTATATAGCGCAGGGTTTGACGAGCAGTACTTC,CASSQDLYSAGFDEQYF
.,TRBV5-4,TRBJ2-3,many,TGTGCCAGCAGCCTCGGCGGGGATGCAGATACGCAGTATTTT,CASSLGGDADTQYF
.,TRBV7-2,TRBJ2-1,.,TGTGCCAGCAACCGGGTCTCGAATTCCTACAATGAGCAGTTCTTC,CASNRVSNSYNEQFF
.,TRBV5-1,TRBJ1-1,many,TGCGCCAGCAGTCCTGCTGGGGGAAACACTGAAGCTTTCTTT,CASSPAGGNTEAFF
TRBD1,TRBV5-1,TRBJ2-6,many,TGCGCCAGCTCCGCCGGGGACAGATACTCTGGGGCCAACGTCCTGACTTTC,CASSAGDRYSGANVLTF
.,TRBV4-1,TRBJ1-1,many,TGCGCCAGCAGCCTCGAGCGGGGCACTGAAGCTTTCTTT,CASSLERGTEAFF
.,TRBV28,TRBJ1-1,many,TGTGCCAGCTTGGGGGGGGGAACGGGGGATCGGACTGAAGCTTTCTTT,CASLGGGTGDRTEAFF
TRBD1,TRBV7-9,TRBJ2-2,many,TGTGCCAGCCCCCCCGACAGGGGGAGTGCCGGGGAGCTGTTTTTT,CASPPDRGSAGELFF
TRBD1,TRBV29-1,TRBJ2-7,many,TGCAGCGGCCTAGACAGGGGTCAGCAGTACTTC,CSGLDRGQQYF
TRBD1,TRBV5-1,TRBJ2-2,medium-sized,TGCGCCAGCAGCTTTACCATGACAGGGGACGCCGGGGAGCTGTTTTTT,CASSFTMTGDAGELFF